These 14 T cell receptor beta chains were all obtained from the same sample, sequenced in a study of blood T cell repertoires in COVID-19. TCRdb's copy holds only in-frame clones and misses some; the assay was immunoSEQ multiplex PCR. The table lists 180,000 or so clones, around 85% of them singletons. Sequencing used PBMCs or T cells enriched from blood (not recorded which). The receptors derive from a man aged 35-49 years who had recovered from COVID-19.

The J gene is TRBJ1-6, the V gene TRBV6-1; D is unclear. Germline CDR1 MNHNS, CDR2 SASEGT. This CDR3 spans 16 amino acids. Trimming left V 1 base short and J 4 bases short, with 11 bases between. The CDR3 loop reads CASSEGRGGYNSPLHF. The DNA of the CDR3 is TGTGCCAGCAGTGAAGGGAGAGGAGGTTATAATTCACCCCTCCACTTT.

The chain combines TRBV5-1 with TRBJ2-5; 7 nucleotides align to TRBD2. With V trimmed by 7 bases and J by 5 bases, 17 bases remained unmatched. Germline values: CDR1 SGHRS, CDR2 YFSETQ. The CDR3 covers 16 residues. CDR3 sequence (DNA): TGCGCCAGCTGCAAACGCGACGGGGGGTCTGGGGAGACCCAGTACTTC. The encoded protein is CASCKRDGGSGETQYF.

CDR3 DNA: TGCAGCGTTGGTACAGGAACTAATGAAAAACTGTTTTTT. This sequence encodes CSVGTGTNEKLFF. The chain combines TRBV29-1 with TRBJ1-4, with a tentative D call TRBD1 (5 bases). CDR1 and CDR2 (germline): SQVTM, ANQGSEA. The V end lost 4 bases, the J end lost 1 base, and 7 bases lay between the germline ends. The CDR3 extends over 13 amino acids.

The chain combines TRBV6-5 with TRBJ1-2, with 10 bases identical to TRBD1. The V gene end was trimmed by 5 bases and the J gene end by 6 bases; junction bases not matched to a gene: 3. Germline lookup yields CDR1 MNHEY and CDR2 SVGAGI. The CDR3 length is 13 residues. CDR3 sequence (DNA): TGTGCCAGCAGTCCCGGGACAGGGGATGGCTACACCTTC. This translates into CASSPGTGDGYTF.

The chain carries TRBV2 and TRBJ1-2, with 8 bases identical to TRBD1. After removal of 5 bases from V and 12 bases from J, the junction contained 5 bases not matched to a gene. Germline V gene sequence: CDR1 SNHLY, CDR2 FYNNEI. This CDR3 has 11 amino acids. The CDR3 bases are TGTGCCAGCAGTTGGGACAGGATGAACACCTTC. Translating gives CASSWDRMNTF.

The chain carries TRBV28 and TRBJ2-1, with 7 bases identical to TRBD1. The CDR3 extends over 12 amino acids. The ends lost 5 bases at V and 13 bases at J; junction bases unmatched: 8. Germline V lookup: CDR1 MDHEN, CDR2 SYDVKM. The CDR3 region has the DNA TGTGCCAGCAGTAAGGACAGGTCGGAACAGTTCTTC. It specifies CASSKDRSEQFF.

This clone was seen a few times. The chain combines TRBV24-1 with TRBJ1-5; D is perhaps TRBD1 (5 bases). The CDR3 extends over 14 amino acids. Trimming took off 5 bases at V and 9 bases at J, with 16 bases between the two ends. CDR1 is KGHDR and CDR2 is SFDVKD in the germline V gene. The CDR3 region is CATSGTTAQGPQHF. CDR3 DNA: TGTGCCACCAGTGGGACAACGGCACAAGGGCCCCAGCATTTT.

This clone was counted once. The rearrangement joins TRBV2 to TRBJ1-5; 7 bases align to TRBD1. V gave up 7 bases and J gave up 4 bases; unmatched junction bases: 1. CDR1 is SNHLY, CDR2 FYNNEI, per germline. The CDR3 is 12 amino acids. CDR3: CASTTGNQPQHF. CDR3 DNA sequence: TGTGCCAGCACGACAGGGAATCAGCCCCAGCATTTT.

This clone appeared a single time. The rearrangement links TRBV5-1 to TRBJ2-6; 9 nucleotides align to TRBD1. Germline trimming cut 2 bases from V and 2 bases from J; bases unmatched to any gene: 2. From germline, CDR1 is SGHRS and CDR2 YFSETQ. The CDR3 spans 16 residues. CDR3 coding DNA: TGCGCCAGCAGCTTCCGACAGGGGGCTGGGGCCAACGTCCTGACTTTC. It is translated as CASSFRQGAGANVLTF.

This rearrangement joins TRBV10-2 to TRBJ1-1; D perhaps matches TRBD1 (5 bases). Germline V CDR1 and CDR2: WSHSY, SAAADI. There are 13 residues in the CDR3. V lost 4 bases to trimming and J lost 5 bases, with 11 bases between them. CDR3 coding DNA: TGCGCCAGCAGTGGACAGAAGGGGACTGAAGCTTTCTTT. This encodes CASSGQKGTEAFF.

The chain joins TRBV28 to TRBJ2-1, with D possibly matching TRBD1 (5 bases). Per germline, CDR1 MDHEN and CDR2 SYDVKM. The V gene lost 7 bases and the J gene lost 8 bases, with 12 bases spanning the gap. The CDR3 loop spans 12 amino acids. The CDR3, as DNA: TGTGCCAGCAACCCGGGCAGGGATGAGCAGTTCTTC. Residues: CASNPGRDEQFF.

This clone was recorded once. In nucleotides, the CDR3 is TGTGCCAGCAGCTCAAGCGGGACGGGGAATTCACCCCTCCACTTT. This encodes CASSSSGTGNSPLHF. The chain couples TRBV7-9 to TRBJ1-6; perhaps TRBD1 as D (5 bases). The V gene lost 4 bases and the J gene lost 7 bases, with 14 bases spanning the gap. The germline V gene encodes CDR1 SEHNR and CDR2 FQNEAQ (reference sequence). The CDR3 length is 15 residues.

The chain is built from TRBV9 and TRBJ2-3, with D maybe TRBD2 (5 bases). The CDR3 covers 13 residues. V was shortened by 0 bases and J by 6 bases, with 8 bases between the two germline ends. The germline V gene encodes CDR1 SGDLS and CDR2 YYNGEE. CDR3 in DNA: TGTGCCAGCAGCGTAGAACTAGTCGATACGCAGTATTTT. Translating gives CASSVELVDTQYF. Based on the CDR3 plus reference TRBV9 and TRBJ2-3, the full variable domain is DSGVTQTPKHLITATGQRVTLRCSPRSGDLSVYWYQQSLDQGLQFLIQYYNGEERAKGNILERFSAQQFPDLHSELNLSSLELGDSALYFCASSVELVDTQYFGPGTRLTVL.

The CDR3 DNA reads TGTGCCAGCGCAACCTCCAGGGATACGCAGTATTTT. Translating it yields CASATSRDTQYF. The chain has TRBV6-5 and TRBJ2-3, with D unresolved. V lost 8 bases and J lost 6, with 12 bases in between. The CDR3 runs to 12 residues. Germline CDR1 reads MNHEY; CDR2 reads SVGAGI.